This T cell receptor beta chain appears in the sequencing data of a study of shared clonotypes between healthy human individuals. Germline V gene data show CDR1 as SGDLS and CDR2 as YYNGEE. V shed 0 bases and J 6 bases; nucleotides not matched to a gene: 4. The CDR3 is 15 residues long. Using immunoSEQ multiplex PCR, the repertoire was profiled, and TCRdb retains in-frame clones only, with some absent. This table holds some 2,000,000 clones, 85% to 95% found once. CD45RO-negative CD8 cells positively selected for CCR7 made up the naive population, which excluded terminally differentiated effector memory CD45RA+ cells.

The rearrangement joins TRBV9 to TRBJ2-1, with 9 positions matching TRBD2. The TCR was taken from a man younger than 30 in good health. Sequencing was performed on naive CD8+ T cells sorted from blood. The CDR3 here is CASSVGGGRANEQFF. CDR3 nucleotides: TGTGCCAGCAGCGTAGGTGGCGGGAGGGCCAATGAGCAGTTCTTC.